This TCR beta chain was recorded in a study of blood T cell repertoires in COVID-19. CDR1 and CDR2 (germline): GTSNPN, SVGIG (reference sequence). V lost 8 bases, J lost 2 bases, and 15 bases lay in between. There are 13 residues in the CDR3. Clones were sequenced by immunoSEQ multiplex PCR, and TCRdb holds only the in-frame ones, with some missing. The sample includes some 250,000 clones, approximately 87% of them seen just once. Sequenced input: peripheral blood. The receptor's source is a man in his 60s with acute or convalescent COVID-19. J is TRBJ2-5 and V is TRBV30; D perhaps matches TRBD2 (5 bases). The CDR3 here is CAHGQRGQETQYF. DNA of the CDR3: TGTGCCCACGGCCAAAGAGGGCAAGAGACCCAGTACTTC.